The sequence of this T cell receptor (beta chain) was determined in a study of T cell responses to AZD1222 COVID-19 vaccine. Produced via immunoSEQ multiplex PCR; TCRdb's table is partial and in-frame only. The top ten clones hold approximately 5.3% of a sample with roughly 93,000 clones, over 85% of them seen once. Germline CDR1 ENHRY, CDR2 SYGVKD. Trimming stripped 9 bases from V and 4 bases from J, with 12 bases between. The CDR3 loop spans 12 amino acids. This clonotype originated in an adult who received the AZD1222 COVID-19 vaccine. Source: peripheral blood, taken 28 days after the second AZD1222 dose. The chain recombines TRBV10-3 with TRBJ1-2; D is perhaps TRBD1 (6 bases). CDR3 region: CAIQLGGYGYTF. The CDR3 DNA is TGTGCCATACAACTAGGGGGCTATGGCTACACCTTC.